The clone carrying this TCR beta chain occurred many times. RNA transcripts provided the source from which TCR beta CDR3 regions were amplified. A first-round RT-PCR of the TCR CDR3 used the HTBI primer set. TCRdb processed the multiplex PCR reads anew with MiXCR; each CDR3 protein has one entry. The table has roughly 710,000 distinct CDR3 sequences, over 35% seen once. These data originate in a study of T cells in Graves' hyperthyroidism and ophthalmopathy. Graves' hyperthyroidism is called stable when ophthalmopathy does not progress within 18 months. Hyperthyroidism had been newly diagnosed in patients aged 18 to 65, and its duration was under 2 months. CDR3 length: 14 amino acids. Trimming cost V 3 bases and J 5 bases, with 8 bases left between them.

The specimen sequenced was blood. The chain combines TRBV12-3 or TRBV12-4 with TRBJ1-6, with D unresolved. This receptor was obtained from a middle-aged woman with Graves' hyperthyroidism. The CDR3 DNA reads TGTGCCAGCAGTTTGGTGGGAGATAATTCACCCCTCCACTTT. It yields the protein CASSLVGDNSPLHF.